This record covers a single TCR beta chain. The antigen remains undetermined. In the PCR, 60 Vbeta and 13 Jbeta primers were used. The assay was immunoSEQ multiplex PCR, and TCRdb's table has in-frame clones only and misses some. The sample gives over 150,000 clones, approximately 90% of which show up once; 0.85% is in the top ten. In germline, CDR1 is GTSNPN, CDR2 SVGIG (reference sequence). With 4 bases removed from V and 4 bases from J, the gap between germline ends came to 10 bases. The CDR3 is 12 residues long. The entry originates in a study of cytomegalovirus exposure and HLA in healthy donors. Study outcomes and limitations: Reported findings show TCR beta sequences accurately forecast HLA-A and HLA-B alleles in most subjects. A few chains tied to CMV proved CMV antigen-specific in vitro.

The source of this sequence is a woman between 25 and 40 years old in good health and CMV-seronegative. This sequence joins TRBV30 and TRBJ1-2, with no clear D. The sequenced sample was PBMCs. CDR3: CAWTSGAYGYTF. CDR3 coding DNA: TGTGCCTGGACTTCTGGAGCCTATGGCTACACCTTC.